These T cell receptor beta chains were read from a single sample in a study of beta chain features in type 1 diabetes. Using immunoSEQ multiplex PCR, the repertoire was profiled, and TCRdb retains in-frame clones only, with some absent. The table lists about 150,000 clones, under 60% of them singletons. The sequenced sample consisted of Tregs from blood. These TCRs come from a man between 18 and 35 years old in good health. CDR3s include the opening cysteine and the closing phenylalanine or tryptophan. D genes are given only for firm matches. Size is stated for part of the rows, as once, few or many counts, or as a class when the clone is expanded.

>TRBD1|TRBJ2-7|TRBV5-6|-
TGTGCCAGCAGCCCCGGGACAGGTTTTTACGAGCAGTACTTC
CASSPGTGFYEQYF
>-|TRBJ2-1|TRBV5-1|few
TGCGCCAGCAGCCTCTCGGTTAGCGGCTACTACAATGAGCAGTTCTTC
CASSLSVSGYYNEQFF
>TRBD1|TRBJ1-1|TRBV23-1|few
TGCGCCAGCAGTCAAACGACAGGGGGGGACACTGAAGCTTTCTTT
CASSQTTGGDTEAFF
>-|TRBJ1-3|TRBV4-3|-
TGCGCCAGCAGCCAAGGCCCGGACAGCTACTCTGGAAACACCATATATTTT
CASSQGPDSYSGNTIYF
>-|TRBJ2-5|TRBV30|-
TGTGCCTGGAGGGCAGGGGCAGGAGAGACCCAGTACTTC
CAWRAGAGETQYF
>TRBD1|TRBJ1-1|TRBV7-9|-
TGCGCCAGCAGCCCCCGGACAGGGAGGATAGCTTTCTTT
CASSPRTGRIAFF
>-|TRBJ2-7|TRBV7-2|-
TGTGCCAGCAGCTGGGACAACTCCTACGAGCAGTACTTC
CASSWDNSYEQYF
>-|TRBJ1-2|TRBV7-9|-
TGTGCCAGCAGCTTTTCAGGTTTAGCTAACTATGGCTACACCTTC
CASSFSGLANYGYTF
>-|TRBJ1-1|TRBV7-9|-
TGTGCCAGCACCCGGGAGGTGACTGAAGCTTTCTTT
CASTREVTEAFF
>TRBD2|TRBJ2-5|TRBV15|few
TGTGCCACCAGCAGAGATACAGCGGGGTCTCAAGAGACCCAGTACTTC
CATSRDTAGSQETQYF